This T cell receptor (beta chain) derives from a study of beta chain features in type 1 diabetes. Background on the study: No patient-donor differences in age, gender, total cells or subset yield. Examination covered around 100 million sorted cells spanning all samples. Study findings and constraints: Across all four CD4+ subsets, people with type 1 diabetes showed modestly shorter TCRB CDR3s.

Every isolated RNA sample was fully reverse transcribed, so sequencing captured expressed TCRB transcripts. Using immunoSEQ multiplex PCR, the repertoire was profiled, and TCRdb retains in-frame clones only, with some absent. The sample lists under 350,000 clones, approximately 8.1% seen once, with 0.9% to 1.2% in the top ten. In the case of this clone: What it recognizes is unknown. Other DNA sequences in this sample translate to the same CDR3.

The germline CDR1 and CDR2 sequences are SGHRS and YFSETQ. Trimming cost V 0 bases and J 1 base, with 5 bases left between them. The CDR3 is 14 amino acids. Sequencing was carried out using central memory CD4+ T cells from blood. The V gene is TRBV5-1, the J gene TRBJ2-1; unclear D gene. The TCR comes from a woman under 30 in good health. The CDR3 DNA is TGCGCCAGCAGCTTGGGAAATTCCTACAATGAGCAGTTCTTC. Its protein is CASSLGNSYNEQFF.